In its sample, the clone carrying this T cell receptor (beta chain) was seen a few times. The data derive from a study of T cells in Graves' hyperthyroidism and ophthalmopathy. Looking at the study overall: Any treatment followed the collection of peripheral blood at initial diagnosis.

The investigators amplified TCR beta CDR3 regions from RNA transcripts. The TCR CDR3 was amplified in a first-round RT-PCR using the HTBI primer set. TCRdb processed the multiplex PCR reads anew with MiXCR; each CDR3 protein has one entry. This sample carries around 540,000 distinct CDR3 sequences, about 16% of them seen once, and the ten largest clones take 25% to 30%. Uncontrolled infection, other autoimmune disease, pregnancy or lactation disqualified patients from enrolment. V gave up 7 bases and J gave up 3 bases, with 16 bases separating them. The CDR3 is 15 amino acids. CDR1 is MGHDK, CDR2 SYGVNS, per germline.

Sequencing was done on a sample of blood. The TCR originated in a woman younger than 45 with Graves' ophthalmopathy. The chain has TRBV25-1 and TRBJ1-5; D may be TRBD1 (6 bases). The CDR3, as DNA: TGTGCCAGCATATTGGCGGGACACCCCAATCAGCCCCAGCATTTT. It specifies CASILAGHPNQPQHF.